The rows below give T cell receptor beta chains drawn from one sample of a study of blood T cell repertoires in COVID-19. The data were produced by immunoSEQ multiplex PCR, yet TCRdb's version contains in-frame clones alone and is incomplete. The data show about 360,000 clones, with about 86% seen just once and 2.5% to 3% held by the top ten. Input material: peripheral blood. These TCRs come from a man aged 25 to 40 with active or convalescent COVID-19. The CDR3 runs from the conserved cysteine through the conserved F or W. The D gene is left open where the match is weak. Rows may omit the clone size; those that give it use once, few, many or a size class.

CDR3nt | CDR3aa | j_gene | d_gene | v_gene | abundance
TGTGCCAGCAGTTTAATGCACACCTCCTACGAGCAGTACTTC | CASSLMHTSYEQYF | TRBJ2-7 | NA | TRBV27 | NA
TGTGCCAGCAGCTTAAGGGACAGCTACGAGCAGTACTTC | CASSLRDSYEQYF | TRBJ2-7 | TRBD1 | TRBV7-9 | few
TGTGCCAGCAGCCACGACGGGGATAACACTGAAGCTTTCTTT | CASSHDGDNTEAFF | TRBJ1-1 | NA | TRBV7-6 | few
TGTGCCAGCAGCTCCCACCACGGGAATTCACCCCTCCACTTT | CASSSHHGNSPLHF | TRBJ1-6 | NA | TRBV7-2 | few
TGTGCCAGCAGCGTAAGGACAGGGGCACGGGAGACCCAGTACTTC | CASSVRTGARETQYF | TRBJ2-5 | TRBD1 | TRBV9 | NA
TGCAGCGTTGGGGACAGAACGAACACCGGGGAGCTGTTTTTT | CSVGDRTNTGELFF | TRBJ2-2 | TRBD1 | TRBV29-1 | NA
TGTGCCATCAGTGAGGAAACTAGCGGGAGGTCGGACAATGAGCAGTTCTTC | CAISEETSGRSDNEQFF | TRBJ2-1 | TRBD2 | TRBV10-3 | NA
TGTGCCACCGAAGGAGCACAGGACGACAATGAGCAGTTCTTC | CATEGAQDDNEQFF | TRBJ2-1 | NA | TRBV2 | few
TGTGCCAGCAGCGTAAGGGACTCCCTCTGGGGTACGCAGTATTTT | CASSVRDSLWGTQYF | TRBJ2-3 | NA | TRBV9 | NA
TGTGCCAGCAGTTATAGATGGGAGCAGTACTTC | CASSYRWEQYF | TRBJ2-7 | NA | TRBV6-2/TRBV6-3 | NA
TGTGCCAGCAGGGGGGCGGGAGTTGAGTTCTTC | CASRGAGVEFF | TRBJ2-1 | NA | TRBV28 | few
TGTGCCAGTACTACAAGAGGGGGAATGACCGTTTCCCCCTACGAGCAGTACTTC | CASTTRGGMTVSPYEQYF | TRBJ2-7 | NA | TRBV19 | NA
TGTGCCACCAGTGATATGCTAGCGGCCGGATACAATGAGCAGTTCTTC | CATSDMLAAGYNEQFF | TRBJ2-1 | TRBD2 | TRBV24-1 | NA
TGTGCCATCACTCCTCGGAGCGGAGGGGGCGCAGATACGCAGTATTTT | CAITPRSGGGADTQYF | TRBJ2-3 | NA | TRBV10-3 | NA
TGTGCCAGCAGGAAAATCTCCAGGGCTCTTACTGAAGCTTTCTTT | CASRKISRALTEAFF | TRBJ1-1 | NA | TRBV27 | NA
TGTGCCACCAGTGGGCAGGGCTATGGCTACACCTTC | CATSGQGYGYTF | TRBJ1-2 | NA | TRBV24-1 | NA
TGTGCCTGGACCCGGGGGGGGCAGGGTGAAGCTTTCTTT | CAWTRGGQGEAFF | TRBJ1-1 | NA | TRBV30 | few
TGCGCCAGCAGCCACTCCTGGACAGGGACTACCCGGTCGGAAAAACTGTTTTTT | CASSHSWTGTTRSEKLFF | TRBJ1-4 | TRBD1 | TRBV4-1 | NA
TGTGCCAGCAGCCAAGAAAGGGGTAGAGGGAACACTGAAGCTTTCTTT | CASSQERGRGNTEAFF | TRBJ1-1 | NA | TRBV3-1/TRBV3-2 | few
TGTGCCAGCAGTCCTCCGGGACAGGGGGGTGAAAAACTGTTTTTT | CASSPPGQGGEKLFF | TRBJ1-4 | TRBD1 | TRBV27 | NA
TGTGCCATCAGGGACTATGGGCGAAACTCCTACGAGCAGTACTTC | CAIRDYGRNSYEQYF | TRBJ2-7 | NA | TRBV10-3 | few
TGTGCCAGCAGCTACCCCCCCCTATCCCGCTCCTACGAGCAGTACTTC | CASSYPPLSRSYEQYF | TRBJ2-7 | NA | TRBV7-9 | few
TGTGCCAGCAGTCCGGGAGGGGCGATACGAGGTGAAAAACTGTTTTTT | CASSPGGAIRGEKLFF | TRBJ1-4 | NA | TRBV7-2 | NA
TGTGCCAGCAGCCCATCGGGAGGGCCGAGGGATACGCAGTATTTT | CASSPSGGPRDTQYF | TRBJ2-3 | TRBD2 | TRBV7-8 | NA
TGTGCCAGCAGCCCCTCACAGGGGCTGGGTAATCAGCCCCAGCATTTT | CASSPSQGLGNQPQHF | TRBJ1-5 | TRBD1 | TRBV28 | NA
TGCGCCAGCAGCTTGGAGGACCGCGGGGCAGATACGCAGTATTTT | CASSLEDRGADTQYF | TRBJ2-3 | NA | TRBV5-1 | few
TGTGCCAGCAGTTACACGGACAGGGAAACCGAGCAGTACTTC | CASSYTDRETEQYF | TRBJ2-7 | TRBD1 | TRBV6-5 | NA
TGTGCCAGCTCACCGATTAGGCTGACAGGGGGTCAATCTGAAGCTTTCTTT | CASSPIRLTGGQSEAFF | TRBJ1-1 | TRBD1 | TRBV18 | NA
TGTGCCAGCAGCTTGGAGCTAGCGGGGGTAGAGCAGTTCTTC | CASSLELAGVEQFF | TRBJ2-1 | TRBD2 | TRBV5-4 | few
TGTGCCAGCAGCTCAAGCGGGAGTGGTACTTTCAATGAGCAGTTCTTC | CASSSSGSGTFNEQFF | TRBJ2-1 | TRBD2 | TRBV7-2 | NA
TGTGCCAGTAGTACAGGCGGGAATTACAATGAGCAGTTCTTC | CASSTGGNYNEQFF | TRBJ2-1 | NA | TRBV19 | NA
TGTGCCAGCAGCTTAGGGTTGACTAGCGGGACCGATACGCAGTATTTT | CASSLGLTSGTDTQYF | TRBJ2-3 | TRBD2 | TRBV7-8 | NA
TGTGCCAGCAGCACCGGGGGATATAGCAATCAGCCCCAGCATTTT | CASSTGGYSNQPQHF | TRBJ1-5 | NA | TRBV6-2/TRBV6-3 | NA
TGCAGTGCTAGTCCCGGGACTCCCTTTCGAGGCAATGAGCAGTTCTTC | CSASPGTPFRGNEQFF | TRBJ2-1 | NA | TRBV20-1 | NA
TGTGCCAGCAGCCTAGGGACAGGGGGAGAAGAGCAGTACTTC | CASSLGTGGEEQYF | TRBJ2-7 | TRBD1 | TRBV11-3 | NA
TGTGCCAGCAGCAGGGACAGAGCCCCGGAGACCCAGTACTTC | CASSRDRAPETQYF | TRBJ2-5 | TRBD1 | TRBV7-8 | NA
TGTGCCAGTAGTATAGATCGTCGAGGAAATTCACCCCTCCACTTT | CASSIDRRGNSPLHF | TRBJ1-6 | NA | TRBV19 | NA
TGTGCCAGCAGCGTAGTTCAGGGGCCGATTCCCTCCTTC | CASSVVQGPIPSF | TRBJ1-2 | NA | TRBV9 | NA
TGTGCCAGTAGTACCCAGGATGCGGGTAGCATACAGCGAGCTTTCTTT | CASSTQDAGSIQRAFF | TRBJ1-1 | NA | TRBV19 | NA
TGTGCCAGCTCGCAAAGGGTCGGAGGCACTGAAGCTTTCTTT | CASSQRVGGTEAFF | TRBJ1-1 | NA | TRBV18 | NA
TGTGCCTGGAGTCCCGGGACAGGGAGAAATCAGCCCCAGCATTTT | CAWSPGTGRNQPQHF | TRBJ1-5 | TRBD1 | TRBV30 | few
TGTGCCAGCAGCTTAGGGTCCGTTAGGGGGAACACTGAAGCTTTCTTT | CASSLGSVRGNTEAFF | TRBJ1-1 | NA | TRBV7-6 | NA
TGTGCCAGCAGCCGGGGACAGGGGGGAGATGGCTACACCTTC | CASSRGQGGDGYTF | TRBJ1-2 | TRBD1 | TRBV7-2 | once
TGTGCCAGCAGTTACTCTCCCGCGGGGGGGCTCTACAATGAGCAGTTCTTC | CASSYSPAGGLYNEQFF | TRBJ2-1 | TRBD2 | TRBV6-2/TRBV6-3 | few
TGTGCCTGGATTTCGGCAGCGGGCCTTACCTACGAGCAGTACTTC | CAWISAAGLTYEQYF | TRBJ2-7 | NA | TRBV30 | NA
TGTGCCAGAAAACAGGGAACAAGCGAGCAGTACTTC | CARKQGTSEQYF | TRBJ2-7 | NA | TRBV12-1 | NA
TGTGCCAGCGGGATGCTTGAGACAGGGAAGCCCCAGCATTTT | CASGMLETGKPQHF | TRBJ1-5 | TRBD1 | TRBV6-5 | NA
TGCGCCAGCAGCTTGGGGGGCAGGGGCCTAAATGGCTACACCTTC | CASSLGGRGLNGYTF | TRBJ1-2 | NA | TRBV5-1 | NA
TGTGCCTGGAGTGTAGGGGGGGGTTACAATGAGCAGTTCTTC | CAWSVGGGYNEQFF | TRBJ2-1 | NA | TRBV30 | NA
TGTGCCAGCTCACCGGGACAGGGAAACACCGGGGAGCTGTTTTTT | CASSPGQGNTGELFF | TRBJ2-2 | TRBD1 | TRBV18 | NA
TGTGCCATCACCCTTACGGGTCGGGAGGGCTGGGATACGCAGTATTTT | CAITLTGREGWDTQYF | TRBJ2-3 | TRBD2 | TRBV10-3 | NA
TGTGCCAGTAACATGGGACAGGGCAGCTCTGGGGCCAACGTCCTGACTTTC | CASNMGQGSSGANVLTF | TRBJ2-6 | TRBD1 | TRBV19 | NA
TGTGCCAGCAGCAAACAAATCTACGAGCAGTACTTC | CASSKQIYEQYF | TRBJ2-7 | NA | TRBV11-1 | NA
TGTGCCAGCAGCTTAAGCAGGGGTGTAGGGGAAAAACTGTTTTTT | CASSLSRGVGEKLFF | TRBJ1-4 | NA | TRBV7-9 | NA
TGTGCCAGCAGCGCCGGAGTGCTTGGCACAGATACGCAGTATTTT | CASSAGVLGTDTQYF | TRBJ2-3 | NA | TRBV9 | NA
TGTGCCAGCAGCTTCGGACTAGCGGGGAGAAATGAGCAGTTCTTC | CASSFGLAGRNEQFF | TRBJ2-1 | TRBD2 | TRBV5-6 | once
TGTGCCAGCAGTTGGACTCGCGGGGATGAAAAACTGTTTTTT | CASSWTRGDEKLFF | TRBJ1-4 | NA | TRBV2 | NA
TGTGCCAGCCTGACTAGGACGGGGAACACTGAAGCTTTCTTT | CASLTRTGNTEAFF | TRBJ1-1 | NA | TRBV28 | NA
TGTGCCAGTAGTATGGGACAGGTTGATGGCTACACCTTC | CASSMGQVDGYTF | TRBJ1-2 | TRBD1 | TRBV19 | NA
TGTGCCAGCAGCTTAGACAACCTAGCCAAAAACATTCAGTACTTC | CASSLDNLAKNIQYF | TRBJ2-4 | NA | TRBV7-2 | few